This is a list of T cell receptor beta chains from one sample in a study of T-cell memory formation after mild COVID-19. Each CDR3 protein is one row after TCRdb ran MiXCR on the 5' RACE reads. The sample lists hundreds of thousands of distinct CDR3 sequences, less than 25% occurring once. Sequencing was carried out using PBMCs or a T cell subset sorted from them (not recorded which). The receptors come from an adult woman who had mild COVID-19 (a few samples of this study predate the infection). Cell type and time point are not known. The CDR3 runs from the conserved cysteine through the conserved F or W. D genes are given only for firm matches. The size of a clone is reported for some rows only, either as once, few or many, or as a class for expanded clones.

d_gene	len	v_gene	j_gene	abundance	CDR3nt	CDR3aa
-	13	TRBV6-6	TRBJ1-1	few	TGTGCCAGCACCCTTGTGCAGAACACTGAAGCTTTCTTT	CASTLVQNTEAFF
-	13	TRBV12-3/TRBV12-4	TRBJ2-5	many	TGTGCCAGCAGTTTCGGCCTAGCCGAGACCCAGTACTTC	CASSFGLAETQYF
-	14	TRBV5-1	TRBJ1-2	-	TGCGCCAGCAGCTTGTCCGTGTCTAACTATGGCTACACCTTC	CASSLSVSNYGYTF
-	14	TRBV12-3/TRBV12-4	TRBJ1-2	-	TGTGCCAGCAGTTCCCTACAGGGAAGAGAGAGCTACACCTTC	CASSSLQGRESYTF
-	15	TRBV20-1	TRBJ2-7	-	TGCAGTGCTCCTGGAGGCTCTTTAAGCTCCTACGAGCAGTACTTC	CSAPGGSLSSYEQYF
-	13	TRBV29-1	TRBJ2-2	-	TGCAGCGTTACGCGGGATAACACCGGGGAGCTGTTTTTT	CSVTRDNTGELFF
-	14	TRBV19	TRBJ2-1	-	TGTGCCAGTAGCCCCGGGGATAAGTACAATGAGCAGTTCTTC	CASSPGDKYNEQFF
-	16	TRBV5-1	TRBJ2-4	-	TGCGCCAGCAGCCCCGGACAGAAGCTAGCCAAAAACATTCAGTACTTC	CASSPGQKLAKNIQYF
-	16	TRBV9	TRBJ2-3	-	TGTGCCAGCAGCGTCCCCCGCAGCGGCTATCCTGATACGCAGTATTTT	CASSVPRSGYPDTQYF
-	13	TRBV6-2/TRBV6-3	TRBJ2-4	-	TGTGCCAGTATGGACATTATAAAAAACATTCAGTACTTC	CASMDIIKNIQYF
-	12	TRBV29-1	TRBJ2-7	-	TGCAGCGTGGGGAGGTCTGGTTACGAGCAGTACTTC	CSVGRSGYEQYF
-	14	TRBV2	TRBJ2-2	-	TGTGCCAGCACCCCGTCGGGGATCACCGGGGAGCTGTTTTTT	CASTPSGITGELFF
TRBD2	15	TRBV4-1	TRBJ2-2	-	TGCGCCAGCAGCCAACTAGCGGGAGACACCGGGGAGCTGTTTTTT	CASSQLAGDTGELFF
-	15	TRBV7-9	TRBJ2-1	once	TGTGCCAGCAGCTTAGTCCAGGGCCAATACAATGAGCAGTTCTTC	CASSLVQGQYNEQFF
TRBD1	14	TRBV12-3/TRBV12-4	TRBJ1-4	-	TGTGCCAGCAGAGACCGGACAGGGTTGGAAAAACTGTTTTTT	CASRDRTGLEKLFF
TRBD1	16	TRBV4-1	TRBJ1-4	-	TGCGCCAGCAGCGCGACAGGGATTGCAACTAATGAAAAACTGTTTTTT	CASSATGIATNEKLFF
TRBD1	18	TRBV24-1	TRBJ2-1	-	TGTGCCACCAGTGGCCAGGAGCGACAGGGAAGAGTGTACAATGAGCAGTTCTTC	CATSGQERQGRVYNEQFF
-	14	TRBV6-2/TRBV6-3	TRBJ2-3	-	TGTGCCAGCAGTTACGGACCGGGACCAGATACGCAGTATTTT	CASSYGPGPDTQYF
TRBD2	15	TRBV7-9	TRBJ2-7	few	TGTGCCAGCAGCTTATCCCGGGGGGTAGCAAACGAGCAGTACTTC	CASSLSRGVANEQYF
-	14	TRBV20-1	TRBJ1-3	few	TGCAGTGCTAGAGATGTAGGCTTTGGAAACACCATATATTTT	CSARDVGFGNTIYF
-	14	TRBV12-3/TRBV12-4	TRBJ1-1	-	TGTGCCAGCAGTAGATTGAGACAGACCACTGAAGCTTTCTTT	CASSRLRQTTEAFF
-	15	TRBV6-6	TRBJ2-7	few	TGTGCCAGCAGCCCTCCCCCGACAGATTCTTACGAGCAGTACTTC	CASSPPPTDSYEQYF
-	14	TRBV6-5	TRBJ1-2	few	TGTGCCAGCAGTTACACCGGCTTCAACTATGGCTACACCTTC	CASSYTGFNYGYTF
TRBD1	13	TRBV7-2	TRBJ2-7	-	TGTGCCAGCAGGACCGGGACAGAGTACGAGCAGTACTTC	CASRTGTEYEQYF
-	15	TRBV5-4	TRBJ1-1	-	TGTGCCAGCAGCTCGGTGGGGGGCTCTAGCACTGAAGCTTTCTTT	CASSSVGGSSTEAFF
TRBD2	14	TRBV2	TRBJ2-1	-	TGTGCCAGCAGTGTGACTAGCGGGAGAAATGAGCAGTTCTTC	CASSVTSGRNEQFF
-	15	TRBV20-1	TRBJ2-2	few	TGCAGTGCTAGAAGGGCGGGGGCCGTGAGCGGGGAGCTGTTTTTT	CSARRAGAVSGELFF
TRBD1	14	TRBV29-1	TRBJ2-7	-	TGCAGCGTGGCCAGGAGGACAGGGGATTCCGAGCAGTACTTC	CSVARRTGDSEQYF